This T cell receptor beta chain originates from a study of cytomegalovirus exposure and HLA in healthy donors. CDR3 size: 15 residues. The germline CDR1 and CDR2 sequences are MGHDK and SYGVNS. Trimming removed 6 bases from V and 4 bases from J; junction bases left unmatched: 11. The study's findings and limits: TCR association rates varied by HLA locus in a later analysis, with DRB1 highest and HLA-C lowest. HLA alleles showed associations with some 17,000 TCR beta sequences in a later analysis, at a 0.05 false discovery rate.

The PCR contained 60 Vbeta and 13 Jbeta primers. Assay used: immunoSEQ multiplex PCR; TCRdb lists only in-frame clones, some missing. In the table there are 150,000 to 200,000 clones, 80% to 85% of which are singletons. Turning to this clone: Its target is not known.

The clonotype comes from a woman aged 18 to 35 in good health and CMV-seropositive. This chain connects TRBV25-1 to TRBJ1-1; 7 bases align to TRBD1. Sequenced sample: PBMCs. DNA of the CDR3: TGTGCCAGCAGAGACCCCGGGACAGTGTTCACTGAAGCTTTCTTT. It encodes CASRDPGTVFTEAFF.